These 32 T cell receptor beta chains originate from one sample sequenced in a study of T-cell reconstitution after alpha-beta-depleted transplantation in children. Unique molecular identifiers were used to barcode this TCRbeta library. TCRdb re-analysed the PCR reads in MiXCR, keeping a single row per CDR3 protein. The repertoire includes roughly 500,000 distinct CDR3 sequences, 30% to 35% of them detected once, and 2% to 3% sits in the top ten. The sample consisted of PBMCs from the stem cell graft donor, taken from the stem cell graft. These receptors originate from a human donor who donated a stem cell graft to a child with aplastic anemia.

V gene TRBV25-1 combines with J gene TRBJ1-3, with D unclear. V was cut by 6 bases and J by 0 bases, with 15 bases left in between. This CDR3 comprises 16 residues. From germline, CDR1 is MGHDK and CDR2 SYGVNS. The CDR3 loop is CASSASRRSSGNTIYF. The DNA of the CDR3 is TGTGCCAGCAGCGCAAGCAGGAGGAGCTCTGGAAACACCATATATTTT.

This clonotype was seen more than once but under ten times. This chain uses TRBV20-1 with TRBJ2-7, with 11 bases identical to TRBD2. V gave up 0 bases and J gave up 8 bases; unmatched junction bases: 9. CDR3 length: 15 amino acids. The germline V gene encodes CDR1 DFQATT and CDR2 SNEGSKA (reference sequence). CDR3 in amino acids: CSARDPTSGTKQQYF. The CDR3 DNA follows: TGCAGTGCTAGAGATCCGACTAGCGGGACTAAACAGCAGTACTTC.

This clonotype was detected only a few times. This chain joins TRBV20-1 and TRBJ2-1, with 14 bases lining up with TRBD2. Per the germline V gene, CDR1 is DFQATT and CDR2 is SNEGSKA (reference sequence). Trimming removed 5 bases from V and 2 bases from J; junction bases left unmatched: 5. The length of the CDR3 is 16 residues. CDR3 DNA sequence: TGCAGTGCTTCCGGGACTAGCGGGAGACCCTACAATGAGCAGTTCTTC. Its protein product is CSASGTSGRPYNEQFF.

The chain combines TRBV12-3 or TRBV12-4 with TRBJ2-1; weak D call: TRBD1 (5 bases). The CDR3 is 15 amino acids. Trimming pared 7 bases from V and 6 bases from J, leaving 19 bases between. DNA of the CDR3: TGTGCCAGCACGTTGGTAGTAGGGGTAGGCAATGAGCAGTTCTTC. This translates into CASTLVVGVGNEQFF.

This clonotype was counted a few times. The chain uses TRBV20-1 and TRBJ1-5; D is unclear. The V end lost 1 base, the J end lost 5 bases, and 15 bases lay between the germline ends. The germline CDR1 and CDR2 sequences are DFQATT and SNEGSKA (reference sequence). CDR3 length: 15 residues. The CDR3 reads CSARGAGGLYQPQHF. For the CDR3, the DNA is TGCAGTGCTAGAGGGGCCGGTGGACTCTATCAGCCCCAGCATTTT.

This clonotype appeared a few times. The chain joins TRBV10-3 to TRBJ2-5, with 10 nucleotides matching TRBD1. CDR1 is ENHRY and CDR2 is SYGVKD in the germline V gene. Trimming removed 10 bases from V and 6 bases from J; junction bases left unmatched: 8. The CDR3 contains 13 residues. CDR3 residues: CATRGQGRKTQYF. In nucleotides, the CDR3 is TGTGCCACTCGGGGACAGGGGAGGAAGACCCAGTACTTC.

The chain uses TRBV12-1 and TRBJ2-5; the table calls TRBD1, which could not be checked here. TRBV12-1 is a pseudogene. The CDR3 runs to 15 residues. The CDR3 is CASSAGTGHQETQYF. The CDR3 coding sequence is TGTGCCAGCAGCGCCGGGACAGGCCACCAAGAGACCCAGTACTTC.

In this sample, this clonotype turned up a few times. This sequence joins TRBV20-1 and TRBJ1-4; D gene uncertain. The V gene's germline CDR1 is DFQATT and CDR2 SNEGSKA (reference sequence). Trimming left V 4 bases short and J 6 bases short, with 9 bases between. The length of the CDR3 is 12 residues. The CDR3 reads CSAIRIDEKLFF. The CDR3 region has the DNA TGCAGTGCTATCCGGATAGATGAAAAACTGTTTTTT.

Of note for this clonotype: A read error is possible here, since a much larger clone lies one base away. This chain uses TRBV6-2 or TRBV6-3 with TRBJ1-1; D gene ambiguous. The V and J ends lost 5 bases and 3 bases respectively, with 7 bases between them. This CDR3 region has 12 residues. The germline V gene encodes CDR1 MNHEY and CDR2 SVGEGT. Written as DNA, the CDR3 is TGTGCCAGCAGTCACGGGGACACTGAAGCTTTCTTT. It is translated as CASSHGDTEAFF.

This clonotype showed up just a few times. The CDR3 nucleotides are TGTGCCAGCAGCCCTAGCGGGAGGGGTGCAGATACGCAGTATTTT. Its translation is CASSPSGRGADTQYF. The chain employs TRBV7-2 and TRBJ2-3; 12 nucleotides agree with TRBD2. CDR1 and CDR2 (germline): SGHTA, FQGNSA. The CDR3 has 15 residues. Germline trimming cut 5 bases from V and 4 bases from J; bases unmatched to any gene: 4. Filled out from reference TRBV7-2 and TRBJ2-3, the complete variable domain reads GAGVSQSPSNKVTEKGKDVELRCDPISGHTALYWYRQSLGQGLEFLIYFQGNSAPDKSGLPSDRFSAERTGGSVSTLTIQRTQQEDSAVYLCASSPSGRGADTQYFGPGTRLTVL.

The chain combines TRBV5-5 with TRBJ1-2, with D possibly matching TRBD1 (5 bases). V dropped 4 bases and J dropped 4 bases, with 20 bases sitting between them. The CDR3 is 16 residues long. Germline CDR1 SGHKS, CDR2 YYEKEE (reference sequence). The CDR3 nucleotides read TGTGCCAGCAGCCCGGCCCAGGGTATAAGGAGCTATGGCTACACCTTC. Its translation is CASSPAQGIRSYGYTF.

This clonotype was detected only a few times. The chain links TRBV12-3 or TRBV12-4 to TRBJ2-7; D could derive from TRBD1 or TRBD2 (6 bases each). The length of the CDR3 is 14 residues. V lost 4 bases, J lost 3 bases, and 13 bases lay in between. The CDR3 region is CASSSAGHLYEQYV. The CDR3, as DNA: TGTGCCAGCAGTTCGGCGGGACACCTCTACGAGCAGTACGTC.

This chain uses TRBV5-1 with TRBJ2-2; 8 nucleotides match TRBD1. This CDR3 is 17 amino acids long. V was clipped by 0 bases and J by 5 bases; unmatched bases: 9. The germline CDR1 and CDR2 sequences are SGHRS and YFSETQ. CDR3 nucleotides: TGCGCCAGCAGCTTGGGAGGACAGGGTGGAAGTACCGGGGAGCTGTTTTTT. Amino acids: CASSLGGQGGSTGELFF.

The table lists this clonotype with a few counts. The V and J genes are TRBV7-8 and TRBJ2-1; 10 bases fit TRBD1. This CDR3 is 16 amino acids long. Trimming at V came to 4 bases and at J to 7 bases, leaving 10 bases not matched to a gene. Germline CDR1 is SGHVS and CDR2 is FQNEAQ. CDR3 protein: CASSSPPGQGRNEQFF. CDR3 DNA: TGTGCCAGCAGCTCCCCCCCGGGACAGGGGAGAAATGAGCAGTTCTTC.

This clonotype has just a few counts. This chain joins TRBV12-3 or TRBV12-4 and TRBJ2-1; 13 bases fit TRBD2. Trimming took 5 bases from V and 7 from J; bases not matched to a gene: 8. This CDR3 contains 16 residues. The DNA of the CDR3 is TGTGCCAGCAGTGCGACCGGGACTAGCGGGATAAATGAGCAGTTCTTC. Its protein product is CASSATGTSGINEQFF.

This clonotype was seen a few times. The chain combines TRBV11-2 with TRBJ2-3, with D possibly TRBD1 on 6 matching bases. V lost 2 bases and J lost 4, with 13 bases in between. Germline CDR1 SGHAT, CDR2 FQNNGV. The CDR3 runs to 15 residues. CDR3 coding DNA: TGTGCCAGCAGCTTAAATCTTGGGGGCCCAGATACGCAGTATTTT. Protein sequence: CASSLNLGGPDTQYF.

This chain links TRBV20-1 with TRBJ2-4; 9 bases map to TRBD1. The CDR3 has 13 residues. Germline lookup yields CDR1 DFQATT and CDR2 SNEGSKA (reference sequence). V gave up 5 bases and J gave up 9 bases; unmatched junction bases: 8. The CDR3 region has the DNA TGCAGTGCTCGAGGGACAGGGCGAGGCATTCAGTACTTC. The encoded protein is CSARGTGRGIQYF.

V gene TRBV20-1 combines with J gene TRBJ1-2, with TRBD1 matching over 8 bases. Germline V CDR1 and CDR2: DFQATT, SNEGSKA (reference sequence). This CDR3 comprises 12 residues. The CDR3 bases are TGCAGCGAATGGACAGGGCACTATGGCTACACCTTC. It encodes CSEWTGHYGYTF.

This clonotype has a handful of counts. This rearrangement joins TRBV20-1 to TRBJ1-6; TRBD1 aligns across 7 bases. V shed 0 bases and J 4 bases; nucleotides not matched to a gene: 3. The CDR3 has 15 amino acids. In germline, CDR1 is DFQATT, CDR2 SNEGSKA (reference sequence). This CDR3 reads CSARDEGQYNSPLHF. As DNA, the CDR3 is TGCAGTGCTAGAGATGAGGGACAGTATAATTCACCCCTCCACTTT.

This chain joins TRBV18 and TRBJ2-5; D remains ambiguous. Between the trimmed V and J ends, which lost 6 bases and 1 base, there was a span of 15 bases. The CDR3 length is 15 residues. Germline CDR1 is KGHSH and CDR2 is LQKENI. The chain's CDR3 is CASSKRAQTQETQYF. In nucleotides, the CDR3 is TGTGCCAGCTCCAAAAGGGCCCAAACCCAAGAGACCCAGTACTTC.

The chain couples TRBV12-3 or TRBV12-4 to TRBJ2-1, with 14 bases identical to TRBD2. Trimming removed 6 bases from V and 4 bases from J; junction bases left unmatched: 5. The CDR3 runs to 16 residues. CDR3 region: CASSKGTSGSYNEQFF. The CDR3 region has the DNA TGTGCCAGCAGCAAAGGGACTAGCGGGAGTTACAATGAGCAGTTCTTC.

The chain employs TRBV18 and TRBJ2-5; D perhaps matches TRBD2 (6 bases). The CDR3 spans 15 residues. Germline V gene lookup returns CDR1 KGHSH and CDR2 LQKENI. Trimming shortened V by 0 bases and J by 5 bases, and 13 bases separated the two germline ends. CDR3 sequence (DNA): TGTGCCAGCTCACCACCGATGGGCAGCGGGGAGACCCAGTACTTC. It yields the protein CASSPPMGSGETQYF.

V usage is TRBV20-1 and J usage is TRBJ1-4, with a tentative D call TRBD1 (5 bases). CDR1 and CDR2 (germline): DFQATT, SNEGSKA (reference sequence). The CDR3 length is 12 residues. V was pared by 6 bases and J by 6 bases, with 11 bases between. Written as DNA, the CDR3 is TGCAGTGCCCCAGGGCGTGATGAAAAACTGTTTTTT. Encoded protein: CSAPGRDEKLFF.

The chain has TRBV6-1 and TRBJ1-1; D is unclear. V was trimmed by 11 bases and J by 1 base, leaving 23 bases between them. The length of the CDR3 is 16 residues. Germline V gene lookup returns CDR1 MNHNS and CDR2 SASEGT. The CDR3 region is CAGSHKDRVRNTEAFF. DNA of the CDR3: TGTGCCGGATCTCACAAGGACCGGGTTCGGAACACTGAAGCTTTCTTT.

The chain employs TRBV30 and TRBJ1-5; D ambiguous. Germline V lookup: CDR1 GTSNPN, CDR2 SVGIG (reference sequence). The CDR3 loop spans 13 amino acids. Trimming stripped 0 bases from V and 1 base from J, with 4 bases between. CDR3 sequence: CAWSVSSNQPQHF. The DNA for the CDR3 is TGTGCCTGGAGTGTTTCCAGCAATCAGCCCCAGCATTTT.

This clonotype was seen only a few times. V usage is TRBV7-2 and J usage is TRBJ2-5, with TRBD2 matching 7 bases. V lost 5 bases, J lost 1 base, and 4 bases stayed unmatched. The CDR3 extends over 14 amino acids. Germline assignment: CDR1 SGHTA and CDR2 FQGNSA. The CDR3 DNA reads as TGTGCCAGCAGCCCAACTAGCGCCCAAGAGACCCAGTACTTC. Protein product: CASSPTSAQETQYF. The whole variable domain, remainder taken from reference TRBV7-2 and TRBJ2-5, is GAGVSQSPSNKVTEKGKDVELRCDPISGHTALYWYRQSLGQGLEFLIYFQGNSAPDKSGLPSDRFSAERTGGSVSTLTIQRTQQEDSAVYLCASSPTSAQETQYFGPGTRLLVL.

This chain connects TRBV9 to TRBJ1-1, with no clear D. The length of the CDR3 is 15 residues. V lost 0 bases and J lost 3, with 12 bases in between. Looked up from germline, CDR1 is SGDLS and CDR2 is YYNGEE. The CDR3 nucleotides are TGTGCCAGCAGCGTAGTGTCTAGGGAGGACACTGAAGCTTTCTTT. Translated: CASSVVSREDTEAFF.

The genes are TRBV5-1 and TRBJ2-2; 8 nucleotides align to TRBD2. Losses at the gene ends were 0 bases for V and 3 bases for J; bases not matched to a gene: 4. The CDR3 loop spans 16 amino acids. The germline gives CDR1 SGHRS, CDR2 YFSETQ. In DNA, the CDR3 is TGCGCCAGCAGCTTGGCACTAGCGGATCACACCGGGGAGCTGTTTTTT. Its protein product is CASSLALADHTGELFF.

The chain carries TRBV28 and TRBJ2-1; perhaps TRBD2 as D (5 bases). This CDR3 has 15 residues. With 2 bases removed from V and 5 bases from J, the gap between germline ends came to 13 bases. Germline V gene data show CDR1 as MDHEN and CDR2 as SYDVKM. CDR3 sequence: CASSLEETTDNEQFF. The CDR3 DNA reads TGTGCCAGCAGTTTAGAGGAGACTACAGACAATGAGCAGTTCTTC.

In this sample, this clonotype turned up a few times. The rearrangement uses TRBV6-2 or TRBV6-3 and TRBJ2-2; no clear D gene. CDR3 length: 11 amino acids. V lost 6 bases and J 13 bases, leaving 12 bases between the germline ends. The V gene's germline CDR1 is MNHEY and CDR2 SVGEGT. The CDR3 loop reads CASSPSLGLFF. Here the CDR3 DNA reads TGTGCCAGCAGCCCTTCCTTGGGGCTGTTTTTT.

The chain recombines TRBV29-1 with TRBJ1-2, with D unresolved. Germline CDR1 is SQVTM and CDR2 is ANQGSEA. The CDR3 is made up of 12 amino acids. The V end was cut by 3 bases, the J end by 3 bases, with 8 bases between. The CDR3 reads CSVDGQDYGYTF. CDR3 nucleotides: TGCAGCGTTGATGGGCAGGACTATGGCTACACCTTC.

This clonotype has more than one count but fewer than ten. The CDR3 DNA follows: TGTGCCAGCAGCCCCAATTCGGGACCAAGCACAGATACGCAGTATTTT. Protein sequence: CASSPNSGPSTDTQYF. The chain recombines TRBV7-9 with TRBJ2-3; D might be TRBD1 or TRBD2, each matching 5 bases. The V and J ends lost 5 bases and 0 bases respectively, with 15 bases between them. Germline-derived CDR1 and CDR2 are SEHNR and FQNEAQ (reference sequence). The CDR3 length is 16 residues.